The 18 T cell receptor beta chains given below trace back to one sample, sequenced in a study of beta chain features in type 1 diabetes. Isolated RNA was reverse transcribed in full, so expressed TCRB transcripts were sequenced. The repertoire was sequenced with immunoSEQ multiplex PCR; TCRdb's copy has only in-frame clones and lacks some. The data show 150,000 to 200,000 clones, about 12% seen once. Source material: central memory CD4+ T cells from blood. These receptor sequences come from a woman in her late teens or twenties in good health.

This clone was detected only a few times. J is TRBJ2-7 and V is TRBV27; 10 nucleotides line up with TRBD2. Germline-derived CDR1 and CDR2 are MNHEY and SMNVEV (reference sequence). The CDR3 contains 14 residues. The trim removed 8 bases at V and 0 bases at J, leaving 4 bases unmatched. Written as DNA, the CDR3 is TGTGCCAGCCGATTAGCGGGGGGCTCCTACGAGCAGTACTTC. It translates to CASRLAGGSYEQYF.

The V gene is TRBV5-6, the J gene TRBJ2-4; 11 bases line up with TRBD2. J lost 4 bases, V lost 2 bases, and 2 bases had no gene match. Germline assignment: CDR1 SGHDT and CDR2 YYEEEE. CDR3 length equals 15 residues. DNA of the CDR3: TGTGCCAGCAGCTTACTAGCGGGAGAAAAAAACATTCAGTACTTC. Protein sequence: CASSLLAGEKNIQYF.

The chain is built from TRBV11-2 and TRBJ2-1, with a weak D call TRBD1 (6 bases). V lost 2 bases and J lost 11, with 19 bases in between. This CDR3 comprises 15 residues. Germline values: CDR1 SGHAT, CDR2 FQNNGV. The CDR3 coding sequence is TGTGCCAGCAGCTTACAGGGGAATGGGCCTAATCAGCAGTTCTTC. This sequence encodes CASSLQGNGPNQQFF.

V usage is TRBV7-9 and J usage is TRBJ2-3, with TRBD1 as a possible D gene (5 bases). The CDR3 extends over 15 amino acids. Trimming took 4 bases from V and 2 from J, leaving 13 bases between them. Germline-derived CDR1 and CDR2 are SEHNR and FQNEAQ (reference sequence). The CDR3 DNA follows: TGTGCCAGCAGCTCATCATCAGGGTTCACAGATACGCAGTATTTT. Its translation is CASSSSSGFTDTQYF.

A remark on this clone: Distinct nucleotide sequences in the sample also encode this CDR3. The chain carries TRBV5-1 and TRBJ1-3; D remains ambiguous. Germline CDR1 SGHRS, CDR2 YFSETQ. Trimming shortened V by 0 bases and J by 4 bases, and 8 bases separated the two germline ends. The CDR3 runs 14 residues. The chain's CDR3 is CASSLASSGNTIYF. Written as DNA, the CDR3 is TGCGCCAGCAGCTTGGCTTCGTCCGGAAACACCATATATTTT.

The chain links TRBV5-1 to TRBJ1-4; D is undetermined. The CDR3 consists of 16 residues. Germline V gene lookup returns CDR1 SGHRS and CDR2 YFSETQ. The germline V and J ends were trimmed by 4 bases and 0 bases, with 13 bases remaining between them. The CDR3 reads CASSPAVFATNEKLFF. The CDR3, as DNA: TGCGCCAGCAGCCCTGCAGTGTTTGCAACTAATGAAAAACTGTTTTTT.

With respect to this clone: Since a much larger clone is just one base distant, this may be a read error. V gene TRBV5-6 combines with J gene TRBJ1-2, with 7 positions matching TRBD1. Germline values: CDR1 SGHDT, CDR2 YYEEEE. The CDR3 extends over 13 amino acids. The V and J ends lost 3 bases and 4 bases, in that order; junction bases with no gene match: 3. In nucleotides, the CDR3 is TGTGCCAGCAGCTGGGACAGCTTCTATGGCTACACCTTC. Translated: CASSWDSFYGYTF.

This clone was seen a handful of times. The J gene is TRBJ1-2, the V gene TRBV5-4; D gene uncertain. Trimming stripped 0 bases from V and 5 bases from J, with 14 bases between. The germline CDR1 and CDR2 sequences are SGHNT and YYREEE (reference sequence). The CDR3 has 15 amino acids. CDR3: CASSLGTGRLYGYTF. The DNA of the CDR3 is TGTGCCAGCAGCTTGGGGACCGGGAGACTTTATGGCTACACCTTC.

The DNA for the CDR3 is TGTGCCTGGAGTAGCGGGATGGATAATGAGCAGTTCTTC. It translates to CAWSSGMDNEQFF. The genes are TRBV30 and TRBJ2-1, with TRBD2 matching 7 bases. The germline V gene has CDR1 GTSNPN and CDR2 SVGIG (reference sequence). The CDR3 spans 13 residues. Unmatched junction bases numbered 5, after V lost 2 bases and J lost 7 bases.

This clone was seen at least ten times. V and J are TRBV5-1 and TRBJ1-1; TRBD1 aligns across 10 bases. V trimming: 4 bases; J trimming: 3 bases; junction bases outside the gene matches: 6. Germline-derived CDR1 and CDR2 are SGHRS and YFSETQ. The CDR3 is 15 amino acids. CDR3 sequence: CASSPTGTGDTEAFF. The CDR3 DNA reads as TGCGCCAGCAGCCCCACCGGGACAGGGGACACTGAAGCTTTCTTT.

The table lists this clone with a few counts. J is TRBJ1-2 and V is TRBV27; a weak D match, TRBD1 (6 bases). Germline CDR1 and CDR2: MNHEY and SMNVEV (reference sequence). The V end lost 3 bases, the J end lost 7 bases, and 15 bases lay between the germline ends. The CDR3 loop spans 14 amino acids. The CDR3 DNA follows: TGTGCCAGCAGTTTGGTCGCGGGGGCGGCTGGCTACACCTTC. Its translation is CASSLVAGAAGYTF.

This clone turned up a few times. The rearrangement uses TRBV28 and TRBJ2-1; 12 nucleotides line up with TRBD2. The CDR3 length is 17 residues. Germline lookup yields CDR1 MDHEN and CDR2 SYDVKM. The trim removed 5 bases at V and 5 bases at J, leaving 10 bases unmatched. The CDR3 DNA reads TGTGCCAGCAGTCCATCTCGGACTAGCGGGGTGAACAATGAGCAGTTCTTC. Translation gives CASSPSRTSGVNNEQFF.

This sequence joins TRBV30 and TRBJ2-7; no definite D call. The CDR3 is 16 amino acids. Between the trimmed V and J ends, which lost 2 bases and 3 bases, there was a span of 20 bases. Germline CDR1 is GTSNPN and CDR2 is SVGIG (reference sequence). CDR3 loop: CAWSPIFWAVGYEQYF. In DNA, the CDR3 is TGTGCCTGGAGTCCCATCTTTTGGGCAGTCGGCTACGAGCAGTACTTC.

The chain joins TRBV6-6 to TRBJ2-5, with a tentative D call TRBD1 (6 bases). Deletions cut 6 bases from V and 3 bases from J, with 11 bases between. The CDR3 consists of 13 residues. Germline CDR1 and CDR2: MNHNY and SVGAGI (reference sequence). DNA for the CDR3: TGTGCCAGCAGACATGGACAGAAAGAGACCCAGTACTTC. This gives the protein CASRHGQKETQYF.

The chain has TRBV30 and TRBJ2-5, with D tentatively TRBD1 (5 bases). The length of the CDR3 is 13 residues. Germline V gene data show CDR1 as GTSNPN and CDR2 as SVGIG (reference sequence). V was clipped by 2 bases and J by 5 bases, with 12 bases between them. CDR3 sequence: CAWSRSGRETQYF. In DNA form, the CDR3 reads TGTGCCTGGAGTAGGTCAGGGCGGGAGACCCAGTACTTC.

This clone was counted a few times. This sequence joins TRBV29-1 and TRBJ1-5; D may be TRBD1 (5 bases). The CDR3 has 14 amino acids. Germline V gene data show CDR1 as SQVTM and CDR2 as ANQGSEA. Trimming left V 4 bases short and J 2 bases short, with 12 bases between. CDR3 protein: CSVAKGLGNQPQHF. The CDR3 DNA follows: TGCAGCGTTGCTAAGGGGTTGGGCAATCAGCCCCAGCATTTT.

This clone has a handful of counts. The rearrangement joins TRBV2 to TRBJ2-5; 8 positions agree with TRBD1. The CDR3 sequence is 14 residues long. Germline CDR1 and CDR2: SNHLY and FYNNEI. After removal of 7 bases from V and 1 base from J, the junction contained 5 bases not matched to a gene. CDR3 region: CASKSDRVQETQYF. The CDR3 coding sequence is TGTGCCAGCAAGTCGGACAGGGTCCAAGAGACCCAGTACTTC.

J is TRBJ1-3 and V is TRBV29-1; tentative D call: TRBD1 (6 bases). Between the trimmed V and J ends, which lost 6 bases and 0 bases, there was a span of 9 bases. CDR3 size: 13 residues. Per the germline V gene, CDR1 is SQVTM and CDR2 is ANQGSEA. The CDR3 protein is CSVGQSSGNTIYF. CDR3 nucleotide sequence: TGCAGCGTAGGACAGAGCTCTGGAAACACCATATATTTT.